A selection of T cell receptor beta chains follows, all from one sample in a study of cytomegalovirus exposure and HLA in healthy donors. Assay used: immunoSEQ multiplex PCR; TCRdb lists only in-frame clones, some missing. The repertoire includes about 180,000 clones, roughly 79% of them detected once, and approximately 1.3% sits in the top ten. The sample taken for sequencing was PBMCs. Source of these receptors: a man aged 25-45 years in good health and CMV-seronegative. The CDR3 runs from the conserved cysteine through the conserved F or W. Each record gives: clone size, V gene, D gene, J gene, CDR3 DNA, CDR3 protein. The D gene is left open where the match is weak. Size values are once, few and many counts, or a class for expanded clones, and some rows have none.

>NA|TRBV7-2|NA|TRBJ1-1
TGTGCCAGCAGCTTAACAGGTTACTACACTGAAGCTTTCTTT
CASSLTGYYTEAFF
>NA|TRBV28|TRBD1|TRBJ2-7
TGTGCCAGCAAAAAGACAGGGTGGGGGAACGAGCAGTACTTC
CASKKTGWGNEQYF
>NA|TRBV27|TRBD2|TRBJ2-5
TGTGCCAGCAGTTTAGTCCCTCCTAGCGGGGGCCCGTTGGAGACCCAGTACTTC
CASSLVPPSGGPLETQYF
>NA|TRBV15|TRBD2|TRBJ2-1
TGTGCCACCAGCAGAGACGGGGGGTCCTTCAATGAGCAGTTCTTC
CATSRDGGSFNEQFF
>few|TRBV2|NA|TRBJ1-5
TGTGCCAGTGCACAGGGTGGACAGCCCCAGCATTTT
CASAQGGQPQHF
>NA|TRBV7-8|NA|TRBJ2-5
TGTGCCAGCAGCTTAGCGCCGGTTAGGTTGGGGCATAGGGAGACCCAGTACTTC
CASSLAPVRLGHRETQYF
>NA|TRBV4-1|NA|TRBJ1-2
TGCGCCAGCAGCCAAAGCATCTATGGCTACACCTTC
CASSQSIYGYTF
>NA|TRBV5-1|NA|TRBJ2-2
TGCGCCAGCGGGAGGGTGGGGGCCCTCACGACCGGGGAGCTGTTTTTT
CASGRVGALTTGELFF
>NA|TRBV28|NA|TRBJ1-6
TGTGCCAGCAGACACGGGGACATAAGTTCACCCCTCCACTTT
CASRHGDISSPLHF
>NA|TRBV9|TRBD2|TRBJ2-7
TGTGCCAGCAGCGCACTAGCGGGAGGGCCCTACGAGCAGTACTTC
CASSALAGGPYEQYF
>NA|TRBV11-2|NA|TRBJ1-1
TGTGCCAGCAGCTTAGTCGAGCCAGGTCGGAACACTGAAGCTTTCTTT
CASSLVEPGRNTEAFF
>NA|TRBV6-5|NA|TRBJ1-1
TGTGCCAGCAGGGCACCGGGGACTGAAGCTTTCTTT
CASRAPGTEAFF
>NA|TRBV2|NA|TRBJ2-1
TGTGCCAGCAGTGTTGGGGGCGTGGAGCAGTTCTTC
CASSVGGVEQFF
>NA|TRBV14|TRBD2|TRBJ2-7
TGTGCCAGCAGCCAGCAACTAGCGGGGGAGTGGTACTTC
CASSQQLAGEWYF
>NA|TRBV30|TRBD2|TRBJ2-1
TGTGCCTGGAGCCGGGGGGGCCGAAATGAGCAGTTCTTC
CAWSRGGRNEQFF
>NA|TRBV28|NA|TRBJ1-1
TGTGCCAGCATGGCACAGAAGAACACTGAAGCTTTCTTT
CASMAQKNTEAFF
>NA|TRBV6-6|TRBD1|TRBJ2-3
TGTGCCAGCAGTTACGTGGGCAGGGGGCCTTCAGATACGCAGTATTTT
CASSYVGRGPSDTQYF
>NA|TRBV28|NA|TRBJ2-2
TGTGCCAGCAGTTCCCAGGGGTGGCTTTTAACCGGGGAGCTGTTTTTT
CASSSQGWLLTGELFF
>NA|TRBV7-2|NA|TRBJ1-5
TGTGCCAGCAGCTTAGTGACAGAGTATAGCAATCAGCCCCAGCATTTT
CASSLVTEYSNQPQHF
>NA|TRBV5-1|TRBD2|TRBJ2-1
TGCGCCAGCAGCTTGACGGCGGGAGTAAATGAGCAGTTCTTC
CASSLTAGVNEQFF
>NA|TRBV5-8|NA|TRBJ1-4
TGTGCCAGCAGCTTGGGGACAGTTGCAACTAATGAAAAACTGTTTTTT
CASSLGTVATNEKLFF
>NA|TRBV20-1|NA|TRBJ2-5
TGCAGTGCTGGTCCGAGGGAGACCCAGTACTTC
CSAGPRETQYF
>once|TRBV30|TRBD1|TRBJ1-5
TGTGCCTGGAACAGACAGGGAGATCAGCCCCAGCATTTT
CAWNRQGDQPQHF
>NA|TRBV14|TRBD1|TRBJ2-7
TGTGCCAGCAGCCGGGACAGGGGCTCCTACGAGCAGTACTTC
CASSRDRGSYEQYF
>once|TRBV19|NA|TRBJ1-4
TGTGCCAGTGTCCCCCACAGGGATCGGGGTGAAAAACTGTTTTTT
CASVPHRDRGEKLFF
>NA|TRBV7-9|TRBD1|TRBJ1-5
TGTGCCAGCAGCTTAGCGACAGGGGTTCAGCCCCAGCATTTT
CASSLATGVQPQHF
>NA|TRBV19|TRBD1|TRBJ1-2
TGTGCCTCAAAGGAGGGACAGGGGGCTAACTATGGCTACACCTTC
CASKEGQGANYGYTF
>NA|TRBV15|NA|TRBJ2-1
TGTGCCACCAGCAGAGATTTGGGGGGGCACAATGAGCAGTTCTTC
CATSRDLGGHNEQFF